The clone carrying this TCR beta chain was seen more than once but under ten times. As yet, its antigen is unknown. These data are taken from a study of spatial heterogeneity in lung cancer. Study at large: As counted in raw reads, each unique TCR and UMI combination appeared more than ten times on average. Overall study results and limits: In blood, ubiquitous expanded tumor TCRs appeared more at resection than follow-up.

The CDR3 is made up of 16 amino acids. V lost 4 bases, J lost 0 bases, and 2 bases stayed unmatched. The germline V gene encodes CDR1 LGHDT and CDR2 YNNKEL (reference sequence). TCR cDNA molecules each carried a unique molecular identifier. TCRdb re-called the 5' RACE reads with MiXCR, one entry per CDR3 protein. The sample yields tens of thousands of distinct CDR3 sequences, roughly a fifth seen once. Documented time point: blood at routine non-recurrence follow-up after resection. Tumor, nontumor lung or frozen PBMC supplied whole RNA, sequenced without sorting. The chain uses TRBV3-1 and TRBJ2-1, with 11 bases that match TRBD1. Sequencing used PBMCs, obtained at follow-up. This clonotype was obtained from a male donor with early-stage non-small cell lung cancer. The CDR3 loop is CASSRGTGGSYNEQFF. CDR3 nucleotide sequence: TGTGCCAGCAGCCGGGGGACAGGGGGCTCCTACAATGAGCAGTTCTTC.